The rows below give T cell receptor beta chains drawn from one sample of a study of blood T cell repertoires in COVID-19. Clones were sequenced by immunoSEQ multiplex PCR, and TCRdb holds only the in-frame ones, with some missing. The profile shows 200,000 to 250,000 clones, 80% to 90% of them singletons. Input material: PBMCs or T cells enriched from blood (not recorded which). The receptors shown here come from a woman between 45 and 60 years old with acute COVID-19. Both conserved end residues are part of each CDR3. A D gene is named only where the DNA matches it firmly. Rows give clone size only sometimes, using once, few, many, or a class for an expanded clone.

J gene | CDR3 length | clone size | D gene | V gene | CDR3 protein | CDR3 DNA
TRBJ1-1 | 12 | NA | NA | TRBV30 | CAWMRGNTEAFF | TGTGCCTGGATGCGAGGGAACACTGAAGCTTTCTTT
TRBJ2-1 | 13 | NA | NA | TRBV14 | CASSLPSSTEQFF | TGTGCCAGCAGCCTCCCTAGTAGCACTGAGCAGTTCTTC
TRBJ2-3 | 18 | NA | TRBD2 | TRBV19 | CASSIGLAGVRSTDTQYF | TGTGCCAGTAGTATAGGGCTAGCGGGAGTGAGGAGCACAGATACGCAGTATTTT
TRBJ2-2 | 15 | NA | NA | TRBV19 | CASTIPGAHTGELFF | TGTGCCAGTACCATACCCGGTGCACACACCGGGGAGCTGTTTTTT
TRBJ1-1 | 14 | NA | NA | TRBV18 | CASSAGQTNTEAFF | TGTGCCAGCTCAGCTGGACAGACGAACACTGAAGCTTTCTTT
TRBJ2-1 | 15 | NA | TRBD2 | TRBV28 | CASSLQLAVYNEQFF | TGTGCCAGCAGTTTACAACTAGCGGTCTACAATGAGCAGTTCTTC
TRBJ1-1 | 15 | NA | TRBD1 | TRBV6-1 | CASSEVRYRGGSTFF | TGTGCCAGCAGTGAAGTTCGGTACAGGGGCGGATCAACTTTCTTT
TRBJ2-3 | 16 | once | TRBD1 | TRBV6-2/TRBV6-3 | CASSYIPTGGRDTQYF | TGTGCCAGCAGTTACATCCCCACAGGGGGGAGAGATACGCAGTATTTT
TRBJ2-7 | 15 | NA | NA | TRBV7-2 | CASSSVQPGTYEQYF | TGTGCCAGCAGCTCAGTACAGCCGGGAACCTACGAGCAGTACTTC
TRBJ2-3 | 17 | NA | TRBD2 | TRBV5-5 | CASSLAPTSGRADTQYF | TGTGCCAGCAGCTTGGCCCCGACTAGCGGGAGGGCAGATACGCAGTATTTT
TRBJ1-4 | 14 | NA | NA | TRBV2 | CASSQGSLNEKLFF | TGTGCCAGCAGCCAGGGGAGCCTAAATGAAAAACTGTTTTTT
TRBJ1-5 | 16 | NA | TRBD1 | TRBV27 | CASRWTGEGYNQPQHF | TGTGCCAGCAGATGGACAGGGGAAGGGTACAATCAGCCCCAGCATTTT
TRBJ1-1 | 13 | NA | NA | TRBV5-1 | CASSFQGQVAAFF | TGCGCCAGCAGCTTTCAGGGGCAAGTGGCGGCTTTCTTT
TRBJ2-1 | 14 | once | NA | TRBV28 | CASSSRGAYNEQFF | TGTGCCAGCAGTTCCCGTGGGGCTTACAATGAGCAGTTCTTC
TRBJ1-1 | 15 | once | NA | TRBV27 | CASSQKQGRISEAFF | TGTGCCAGCAGCCAGAAACAGGGTCGGATCAGTGAAGCTTTCTTT
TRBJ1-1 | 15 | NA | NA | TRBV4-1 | CASSQFGPGGAEAFF | TGCGCCAGCAGCCAATTCGGGCCCGGGGGAGCTGAAGCTTTCTTT
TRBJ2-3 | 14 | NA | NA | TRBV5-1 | CASSLTISTDTQYF | TGCGCCAGCAGCCTAACTATTAGCACAGATACGCAGTATTTT
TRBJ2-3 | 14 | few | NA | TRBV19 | CASSIRVTTDTQYF | TGTGCCAGTAGTATACGGGTAACCACAGATACGCAGTATTTT
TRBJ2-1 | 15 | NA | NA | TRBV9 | CASSAFIGRGSEQFF | TGTGCCAGCAGCGCTTTTATAGGAAGAGGGTCTGAGCAGTTCTTC
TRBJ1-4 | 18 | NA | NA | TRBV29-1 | CSGRLRLPGGWGNEKLFF | TGCAGCGGGCGACTAAGACTACCGGGAGGGTGGGGTAATGAAAAACTGTTTTTT
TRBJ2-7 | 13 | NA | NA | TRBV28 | CASRVSQSYEQYF | TGTGCCAGCAGAGTCTCGCAGTCCTACGAGCAGTACTTC
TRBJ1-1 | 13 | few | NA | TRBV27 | CASSLLGDTEAFF | TGTGCCAGCAGTTTATTAGGGGACACTGAAGCTTTCTTT
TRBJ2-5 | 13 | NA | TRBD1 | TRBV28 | CASSRDRVQTQYF | TGTGCCAGCAGCCGGGACAGGGTGCAGACCCAGTACTTC
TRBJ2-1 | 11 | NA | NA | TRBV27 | CASRDWNEQFF | TGTGCCAGCAGGGACTGGAATGAGCAGTTCTTC
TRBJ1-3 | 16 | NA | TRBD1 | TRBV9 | CASSVDRGIAGNTIYF | TGTGCCAGCAGCGTAGACAGGGGTATTGCTGGAAACACCATATATTTT
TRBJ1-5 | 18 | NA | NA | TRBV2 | CASRGQGWGFWGNQPQHF | TGTGCCAGCAGAGGACAAGGGTGGGGATTTTGGGGCAATCAGCCCCAGCATTTT
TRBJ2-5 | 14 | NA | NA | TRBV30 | CAWSVIGVGETQYF | TGTGCCTGGAGTGTAATAGGGGTCGGGGAGACCCAGTACTTC
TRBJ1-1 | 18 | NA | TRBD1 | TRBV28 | CASSPPGQGLGSNTEAFF | TGTGCCAGCAGTCCGCCGGGACAGGGTTTAGGGTCGAACACTGAAGCTTTCTTT
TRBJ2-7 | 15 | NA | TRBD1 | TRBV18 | CASSPPGQGVREQYF | TGTGCCAGCTCACCACCGGGACAGGGGGTCCGCGAGCAGTACTTC
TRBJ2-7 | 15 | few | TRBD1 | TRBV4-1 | CASSQSRDRGYEQYF | TGCGCCAGCAGCCAATCTAGGGACAGGGGATACGAGCAGTACTTC
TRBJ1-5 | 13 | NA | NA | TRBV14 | CASSQQGGQPQHF | TGTGCCAGCAGCCAACAAGGGGGTCAGCCCCAGCATTTT